A single sample is the source of the 18 T cell receptor beta chains below, sequenced in a study of blood T cells in healthy people across ages. A J-beta primer mix and a sample-barcoded 5' primer were used in a second PCR of about 7 to 12 cycles. Each CDR3 protein gets one entry after TCRdb re-called the 5' RACE reads with MiXCR. The table records some 1.8 million distinct CDR3 sequences, about two fifths of them present only once. The sequenced sample was blood. These receptors were collected from a human donor in good health.

This clonotype came up a few times. The genes are TRBV2 and TRBJ2-1; TRBD1 matches at 7 bases. V shed 5 bases and J 5 bases; nucleotides not matched to a gene: 15. CDR1 is SNHLY and CDR2 is FYNNEI in the germline V gene. CDR3 size: 17 residues. The CDR3 is CASSSKIRGIEDNEQFF. CDR3 in DNA: TGTGCCAGCAGTTCAAAAATCAGGGGGATAGAGGACAATGAGCAGTTCTTC.

On this clonotype itself: One end of the junction varies from germline; a read error may be responsible. The rearrangement uses TRBV25-1 and TRBJ2-7; a weak D match, TRBD1 (6 bases). This CDR3 comprises 15 residues. The germline gives CDR1 MGHDK, CDR2 SYGVNS. The CDR3 loop reads CAGSVSGTPSYEQYF. As DNA, the CDR3 is TGTGCCGGCAGTGTTTCCGGGACACCTTCCTACGAGCAGTACTTC.

The sample holds many counts of this clonotype. The chain has TRBV4-2 and TRBJ2-7; 7 positions match TRBD1. The CDR3 has 15 amino acids. V lost 1 base, J lost 1 base, and 4 bases stayed unmatched. Germline loops: CDR1 LGHNA, CDR2 YNFKEQ. The CDR3 DNA reads TGTGCCAGCAGCCAAGGACAGGGTGGGTCCTACGAGCAGTACTTC. It is translated as CASSQGQGGSYEQYF.

This clonotype was detected only a few times. The chain uses TRBV29-1 and TRBJ1-2; perhaps TRBD1 as D (5 bases). V gave up 4 bases and J gave up 0 bases, with 9 bases separating them. The CDR3 consists of 13 residues. CDR1 and CDR2 from the germline V gene are SQVTM and ANQGSEA. The CDR3 bases are TGCAGCGTTGGACAGACCGCTAACTATGGCTACACCTTC. Its protein is CSVGQTANYGYTF.

This chain connects TRBV20-1 to TRBJ1-2; 7 bases match TRBD1. Per the germline V gene, CDR1 is DFQATT and CDR2 is SNEGSKA (reference sequence). The J segment lost 4 bases and the V segment lost 1 base, leaving 9 bases of the junction unmatched. The CDR3 is 15 residues long. The CDR3 DNA is TGCAGTGCTAGAGCGCCGACAGGGCGAGGCTATGGCTACACCTTC. This encodes CSARAPTGRGYGYTF.

This clonotype was counted once. The chain has TRBV10-3 and TRBJ2-4; TRBD1 agrees at 7 bases. V was clipped by 0 bases and J by 13 bases; unmatched bases: 15. The CDR3 runs 16 residues. CDR1 ENHRY and CDR2 SYGVKD come from the germline V gene. The CDR3: CAISESRDSQNNEQYF. The DNA of the CDR3 is TGTGCCATCAGTGAGTCGAGGGACAGTCAAAACAATGAGCAGTACTTC.

This chain uses TRBV15 with TRBJ2-7; weak D call: TRBD2 (5 bases). The CDR3 extends over 14 amino acids. Trimming removed 0 bases at V and 3 bases at J, with 9 bases between. Germline assignment: CDR1 LNHNV and CDR2 YYDKDF (reference sequence). This chain's CDR3 is CATSRDRTSYEQYF. In nucleotides, the CDR3 is TGTGCCACCAGCAGAGATCGTACTAGCTACGAGCAGTACTTC.

The chain is built from TRBV15 and TRBJ2-7, with D perhaps TRBD2 (5 bases). The germline V gene has CDR1 LNHNV and CDR2 YYDKDF (reference sequence). V shed 1 base and J shed 3 bases, with 16 bases lying between them. CDR3 size: 16 residues. The CDR3 reads CATSRGRGPSYYEQYF. The DNA of the CDR3 is TGTGCCACCAGCAGAGGTAGAGGGCCCTCATACTACGAGCAGTACTTC. Variable domain in full (rest from reference TRBV15 and TRBJ2-7): DAMVIQNPRYQVTQFGKPVTLSCSQTLNHNVMYWYQQKSSQAPKLLFHYYDKDFNNEADTPDNFQSRRPNTSFCFLDIRSPGLGDTAMYLCATSRGRGPSYYEQYFGPGTRLTVT.

This clonotype has more than one count but fewer than ten. V gene TRBV3-1 combines with J gene TRBJ2-5; 7 bases align to TRBD1. J was trimmed by 5 bases and V by 0 bases; bases with no gene match: 15. Germline CDR1 LGHDT, CDR2 YNNKEL (reference sequence). CDR3 length: 18 amino acids. The CDR3 DNA sequence: TGTGCCAGCAGCCAAGAGGATAATACGTACAGGGGATGGGAGACCCAGTACTTC. Translating gives CASSQEDNTYRGWETQYF.

The CDR3 loop reads CASSFLSLQFF. CDR3 coding DNA: TGTGCCAGCAGTTTTCTGTCTCTCCAGTTCTTC. V gene TRBV12-3 or TRBV12-4 combines with J gene TRBJ2-1; D remains ambiguous. Deletions cut 3 bases from V and 13 bases from J, with 10 bases between. CDR3 length: 11 residues.

This clonotype was recorded a few times. The chain carries TRBV5-5 and TRBJ2-7; tentatively, D is TRBD2 (5 bases). CDR3 length: 15 residues. Per germline, CDR1 SGHKS and CDR2 YYEKEE (reference sequence). V was clipped by 0 bases and J by 2 bases, with 12 bases between them. Here the CDR3 reads CASSLGATTTYEQYF. The CDR3 DNA reads as TGTGCCAGCAGCTTGGGGGCGACTACCACCTACGAGCAGTACTTC.

V and J are TRBV12-3 or TRBV12-4 and TRBJ2-5, with 7 bases fitting TRBD2. J was trimmed by 2 bases and V by 4 bases; bases with no gene match: 7. The CDR3 loop spans 15 amino acids. The CDR3 coding sequence is TGTGCCAGCAGTTCTGAGCGGGGCCTACAAGAGACCCAGTACTTC. This sequence encodes CASSSERGLQETQYF.

This clonotype was recorded a few times. V and J are TRBV4-1 and TRBJ2-1; 7 positions agree with TRBD2. The V segment lost 4 bases and the J segment 8 bases; nucleotides outside the gene matches: 8. Germline V gene sequence: CDR1 MGHRA, CDR2 YSYEKL. The CDR3 is made up of 14 amino acids. The DNA for the CDR3 is TGCGCCAGCAGCCCCCGCCCTACTAGCGATGAGCAGTTCTTC. Translation: CASSPRPTSDEQFF.

V gene TRBV20-1 combines with J gene TRBJ2-2; D may be TRBD1 or TRBD2 (6 bases each). V lost 1 base, J lost 7 bases, and 10 bases lay in between. CDR1 is DFQATT and CDR2 is SNEGSKA in the germline V gene (reference sequence). The CDR3 length is 13 residues. The CDR3 DNA reads TGCAGTGCTAGAGTAGGGGGGCACGGGGAGCTGTTTTTT. This encodes CSARVGGHGELFF.

In its sample, this clonotype was seen many times. This chain links TRBV20-1 with TRBJ1-1, with D uncertain. CDR1 is DFQATT, CDR2 SNEGSKA, per germline (reference sequence). The V and J ends lost 0 bases and 3 bases respectively, with 11 bases between them. This CDR3 has 14 amino acids. The CDR3 DNA follows: TGCAGTGCTAGAGAGGGATATACGCACACTGAAGCTTTCTTT. Amino acid sequence: CSAREGYTHTEAFF.

This clonotype was counted a few times. The chain links TRBV7-2 to TRBJ1-1; D call uncertain. Germline CDR1 SGHTA, CDR2 FQGNSA. The CDR3 contains 14 residues. V dropped 6 bases and J dropped 4 bases, with 15 bases sitting between them. CDR3 sequence reads: CASSLAGQLTEAFF. The CDR3 DNA is TGTGCCAGCAGTTTGGCCGGGCAGCTCACTGAAGCTTTCTTT.

This clonotype has more than one count but fewer than ten. The chain couples TRBV19 to TRBJ1-5; 8 nucleotides align to TRBD1. The CDR3 is 16 residues long. J gave up 3 bases and V 1 base, and 5 bases lay outside the gene matches. CDR1 LNHDA and CDR2 SQIVND come from the germline V gene (reference sequence). CDR3 nucleotides: TGTGCCAGTAGTATAGGAGGGACAGGTCACAATCAGCCCCAGCATTTT. Its protein product is CASSIGGTGHNQPQHF. Full variable domain (missing parts from reference TRBV19 and TRBJ1-5): DGGITQSPKYLFRKEGQNVTLSCEQNLNHDAMYWYRQDPGQGLRLIYYSQIVNDFQKGDIAEGYSVSREKKESFPLTVTSAQKNPTAFYLCASSIGGTGHNQPQHFGDGTRLSIL.

This chain links TRBV7-2 with TRBJ2-3; D call uncertain. V lost 5 bases, J lost 9 bases, and 12 bases lay in between. The CDR3 contains 12 residues. Per the germline V gene, CDR1 is SGHTA and CDR2 is FQGNSA. The CDR3 DNA follows: TGTGCCAGCAGCCTTTCGGGCAGGACGCAGTATTTT. Translation gives CASSLSGRTQYF.